This T cell receptor beta chain comes out of a study of T-cell memory formation after mild COVID-19. Across the whole study: Each donor largely had its own TCR clusters. Study conclusions and caveats: Second-wave clones with a day 37 peak had unconfirmed SARS-CoV-2 specificity.

This clonotype was found many times. Its matching antigen is unknown. In germline, CDR1 is SGHTA, CDR2 FQGNSA. V lost 3 bases, J lost 4 bases, and 16 bases lay in between. The CDR3 extends over 15 amino acids. TCRdb analysed the 5' RACE reads with MiXCR anew, one entry per CDR3 protein. The sample yields around 250,000 distinct CDR3 sequences, roughly 16% seen once. J is TRBJ2-7 and V is TRBV7-2, with D perhaps being TRBD1 or TRBD2 (6 bases each). The source of this sequence is a man younger than 35 who had mild COVID-19 (a few samples of this study predate the infection). Cell type and time point are not known. The sequencing sample was made of PBMCs or a T cell subset sorted from them (not recorded which). CDR3 nucleotide sequence: TGTGCCAGCAGCTTGGTTGATGGGGGGCAGTACGAGCAGTACTTC. Encoded protein: CASSLVDGGQYEQYF.